The clone carrying this T cell receptor (beta chain) has only a few counts. Its antigen is not known. Germline V CDR1 and CDR2: SGHAT, FQNNGV. The V gene end was trimmed by 4 bases and the J gene end by 0 bases; junction bases not matched to a gene: 6. The CDR3 runs 17 residues. PCR was performed using 60 Vbeta and 13 Jbeta primers. The assay was immunoSEQ multiplex PCR, and TCRdb's table has in-frame clones only and misses some. The table records over 95,000 clones, over 75% of them present only once. The entry originates in a study of cytomegalovirus exposure and HLA in healthy donors. Whole-study findings and limits: The sole available immune exposure information was CMV serostatus. Reported results showed that the classifier diagnosed cytomegalovirus status with high specificity and sensitivity.

The clonotype comes from a man aged 40-49 years in good health and CMV-seronegative. Sequencing input: PBMCs. The genes are TRBV11-2 and TRBJ2-1; 10 bases match TRBD2. The CDR3 protein is CASSSTSGTVSYNEQFF. CDR3 coding DNA: TGTGCCAGCAGCTCCACTAGCGGGACCGTCTCCTACAATGAGCAGTTCTTC. The complete variable domain, with remaining parts taken from reference TRBV11-2 and TRBJ2-1, reads EAGVAQSPRYKIIEKRQSVAFWCNPISGHATLYWYQQILGQGPKLLIQFQNNGVVDDSQLPKDRFSAERLKGVDSTLKIQPAKLEDSAVYLCASSSTSGTVSYNEQFFGPGTRLTVL.